These T cell receptor beta chains were read from a single sample in a study of early T cells in non-severe SARS-CoV-2 infection. TCRdb reanalysed the 5' RACE reads using MiXCR and keeps one entry per CDR3 protein. Of about 70,000 distinct CDR3 sequences listed, about 5% were seen once; the top ten hold about 7%. The sample here was whole blood, taken at baseline. These receptors were taken from an adult who was a healthcare worker with PCR-confirmed SARS-CoV-2 infection or an uninfected control (not recorded which). The CDR3 runs from the conserved cysteine through the conserved F or W.

len	j_gene	v_gene	CDR3aa
16	TRBJ2-3	TRBV4-2	CASSPLRGGPTDTQYF
17	TRBJ2-3	TRBV10-3	CAISEERTSGSTDTQYF
15	TRBJ2-7	TRBV7-2	CASSLGGRSSYEQYF
12	TRBJ2-7	TRBV19	CASTGEWDEQYF
17	TRBJ2-1	TRBV29-1	CSVGEGSGGYSYNEQFF
15	TRBJ2-1	TRBV12-3/TRBV12-4	CASSLGLAVNNEQFF
12	TRBJ1-1	TRBV10-2	CASKSENTEAFF
16	TRBJ2-7	TRBV12-3/TRBV12-4	CASSARLAGSSYEQYF
17	TRBJ2-7	TRBV19	CASSIAADRVSSYEQYF
10	TRBJ2-1	TRBV29-1	CSVGEREQFF
15	TRBJ2-1	TRBV4-1	CASSQLGLAATAEFF
13	TRBJ1-2	TRBV11-2	CASRTIDINGYTF
13	TRBJ2-3	TRBV12-3/TRBV12-4	CASSLGLTDTQYF
19	TRBJ1-5	TRBV12-2	CASRPKEGRVKFSNQPQHF
18	TRBJ2-7	TRBV10-3	CAISESALLSGRLGEQYF
16	TRBJ2-1	TRBV10-3	CAISESWRDQDNEQFF
17	TRBJ1-6	TRBV5-5	CASSLGGTGGNSSPLHF
15	TRBJ2-1	TRBV4-1	CASSQPGLAPNEQFF
14	TRBJ2-5	TRBV12-3/TRBV12-4	CASRKREREETQYF
15	TRBJ2-3	TRBV5-1	CASSLDREKGGTQYF
15	TRBJ2-3	TRBV11-2	CASSPDRTSTDTQYF
12	TRBJ2-1	TRBV6-5	CASSSNRAPQFF
16	TRBJ2-6	TRBV19	CASSATTGSGANVLTF
16	TRBJ2-5	TRBV5-6	CASSLLAALYQETQYF
16	TRBJ1-1	TRBV20-1	CSATRQGFGKGLEAFF
15	TRBJ2-5	TRBV30	CAWSVQLAGGETQYF
15	TRBJ2-2	TRBV27	CASSLRRVNTGELFF
11	TRBJ2-3	TRBV20-1	CSARSLGDEGF
15	TRBJ2-7	TRBV11-1	CASSRGLAGPDEQYF
14	TRBJ2-1	TRBV6-1	CASIPSTTYNEQFF
18	TRBJ1-5	TRBV20-1	CSARVYRGREGRNQPQHF
14	TRBJ2-1	TRBV30	CAGPGLAGDNEQFF